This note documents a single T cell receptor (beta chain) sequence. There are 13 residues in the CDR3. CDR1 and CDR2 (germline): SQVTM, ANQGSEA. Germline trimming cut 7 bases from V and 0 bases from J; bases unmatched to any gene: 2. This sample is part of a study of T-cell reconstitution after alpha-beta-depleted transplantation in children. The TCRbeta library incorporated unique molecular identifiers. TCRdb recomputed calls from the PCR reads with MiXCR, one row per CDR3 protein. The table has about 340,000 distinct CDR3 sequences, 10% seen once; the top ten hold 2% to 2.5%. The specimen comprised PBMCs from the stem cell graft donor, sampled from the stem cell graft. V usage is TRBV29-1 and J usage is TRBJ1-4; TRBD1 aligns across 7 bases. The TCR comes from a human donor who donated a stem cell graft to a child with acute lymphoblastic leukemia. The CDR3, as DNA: TGCAGCGCCGGACAGGCAACTAATGAAAAACTGTTTTTT. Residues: CSAGQATNEKLFF.